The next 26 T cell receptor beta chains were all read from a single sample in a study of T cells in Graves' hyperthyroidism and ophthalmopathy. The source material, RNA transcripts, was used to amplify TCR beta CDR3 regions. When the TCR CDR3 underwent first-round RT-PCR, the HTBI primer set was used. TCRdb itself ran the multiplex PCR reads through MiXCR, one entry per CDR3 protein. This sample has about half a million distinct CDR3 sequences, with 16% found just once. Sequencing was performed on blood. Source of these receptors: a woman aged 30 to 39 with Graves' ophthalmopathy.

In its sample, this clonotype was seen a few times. The CDR3 DNA reads as TGTGCCAGCAGCTTAGACGACAGGGAAGACTATGGCTACACCTTC. Translation: CASSLDDREDYGYTF. This sequence joins TRBV7-2 and TRBJ1-2; 7 bases agree with TRBD1. Per germline, CDR1 SGHTA and CDR2 FQGNSA. The CDR3 loop spans 15 amino acids. Trimming removed 1 base from V and 3 bases from J; junction bases left unmatched: 5.

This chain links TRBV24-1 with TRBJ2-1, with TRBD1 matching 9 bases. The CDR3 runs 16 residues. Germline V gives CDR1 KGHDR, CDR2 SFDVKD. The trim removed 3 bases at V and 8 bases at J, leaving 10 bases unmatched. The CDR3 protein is CATSDPQGAIFDEQFF. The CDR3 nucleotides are TGTGCCACCAGTGATCCACAGGGGGCGATCTTTGATGAGCAGTTCTTC.

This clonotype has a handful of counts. The CDR3 DNA reads TGTGCCACAAGCGGGAGTGCCTACGAGCAGTACTTC. Residues: CATSGSAYEQYF. This chain connects TRBV6-2 or TRBV6-3 to TRBJ2-7, with 8 bases matching TRBD2. The CDR3 has 12 residues. J gave up 2 bases and V 10 bases, and 4 bases lay outside the gene matches. From germline, CDR1 is MNHEY and CDR2 SVGEGT.

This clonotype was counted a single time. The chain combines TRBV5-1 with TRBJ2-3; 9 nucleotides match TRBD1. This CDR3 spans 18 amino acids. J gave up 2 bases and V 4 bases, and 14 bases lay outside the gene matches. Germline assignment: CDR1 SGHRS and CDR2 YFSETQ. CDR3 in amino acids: CASSKAGTGYGDTDTQYF. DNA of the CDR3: TGCGCCAGCAGCAAAGCCGGGACAGGGTATGGGGACACAGATACGCAGTATTTT.

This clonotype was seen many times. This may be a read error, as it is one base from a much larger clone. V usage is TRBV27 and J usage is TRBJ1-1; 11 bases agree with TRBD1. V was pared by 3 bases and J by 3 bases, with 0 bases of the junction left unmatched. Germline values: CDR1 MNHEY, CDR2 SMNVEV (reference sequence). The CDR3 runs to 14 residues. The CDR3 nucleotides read TGTGCCAGCAGTTTGGGACAGGGGGACACTGAAGCTTTCTTT. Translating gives CASSLGQGDTEAFF.

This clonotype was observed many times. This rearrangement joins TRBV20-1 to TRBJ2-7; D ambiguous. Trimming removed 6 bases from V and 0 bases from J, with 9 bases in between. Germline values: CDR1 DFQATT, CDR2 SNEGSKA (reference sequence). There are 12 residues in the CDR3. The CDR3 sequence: CSAQPSSYEQYF. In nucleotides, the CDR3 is TGCAGTGCCCAACCCTCCTCCTACGAGCAGTACTTC.

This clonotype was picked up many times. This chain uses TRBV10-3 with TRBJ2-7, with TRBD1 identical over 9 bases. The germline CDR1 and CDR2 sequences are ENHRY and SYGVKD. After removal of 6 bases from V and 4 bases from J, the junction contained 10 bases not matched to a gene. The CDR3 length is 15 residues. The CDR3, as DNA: TGTGCCATCAGAACAACAGGGGGCGGACATTACGAGCAGTACTTC. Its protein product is CAIRTTGGGHYEQYF.

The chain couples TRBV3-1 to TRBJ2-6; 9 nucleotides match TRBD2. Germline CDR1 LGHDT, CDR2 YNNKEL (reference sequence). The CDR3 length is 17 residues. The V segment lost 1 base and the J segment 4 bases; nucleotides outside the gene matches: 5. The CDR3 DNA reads TGTGCCAGCAGCCAAGGTCGGACTAGCGTCGGGGCCAACGTCCTGACTTTC. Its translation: CASSQGRTSVGANVLTF.

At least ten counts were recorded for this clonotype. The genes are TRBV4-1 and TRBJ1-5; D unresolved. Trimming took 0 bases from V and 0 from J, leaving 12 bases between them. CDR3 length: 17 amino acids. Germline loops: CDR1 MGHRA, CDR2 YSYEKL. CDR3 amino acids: CASSQDLRSVSNQPQHF. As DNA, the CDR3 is TGCGCCAGCAGCCAAGACCTAAGGAGTGTTAGCAATCAGCCCCAGCATTTT.

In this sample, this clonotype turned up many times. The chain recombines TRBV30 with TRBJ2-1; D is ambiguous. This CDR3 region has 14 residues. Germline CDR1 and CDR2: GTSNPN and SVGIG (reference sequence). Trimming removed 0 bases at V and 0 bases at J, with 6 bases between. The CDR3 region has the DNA TGTGCCTGGAGTGTTTCAGACTCCTACAATGAGCAGTTCTTC. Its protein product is CAWSVSDSYNEQFF.

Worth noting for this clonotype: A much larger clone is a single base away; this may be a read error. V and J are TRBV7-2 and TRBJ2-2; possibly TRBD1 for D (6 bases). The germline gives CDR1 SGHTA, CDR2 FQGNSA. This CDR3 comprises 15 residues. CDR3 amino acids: CASRVQGPDTGKLFF. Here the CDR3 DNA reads TGTGCCAGCAGGGTTCAGGGGCCGGACACCGGGAAGCTGTTTTTT.

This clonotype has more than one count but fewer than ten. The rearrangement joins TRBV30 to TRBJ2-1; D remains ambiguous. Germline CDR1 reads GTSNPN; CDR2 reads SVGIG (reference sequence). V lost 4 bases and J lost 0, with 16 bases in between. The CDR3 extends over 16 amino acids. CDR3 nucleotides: TGTGCCTGGAAGCGCAATCGCTTAAGCTCCTACAATGAGCAGTTCTTC. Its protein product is CAWKRNRLSSYNEQFF.

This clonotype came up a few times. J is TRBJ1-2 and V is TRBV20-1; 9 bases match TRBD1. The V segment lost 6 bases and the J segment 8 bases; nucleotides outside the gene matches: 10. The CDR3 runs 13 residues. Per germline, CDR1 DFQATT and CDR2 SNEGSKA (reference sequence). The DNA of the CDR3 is TGCAGTGCGCTATCACAGGGGGCAGGGGGCTACACCTTC. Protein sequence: CSALSQGAGGYTF.

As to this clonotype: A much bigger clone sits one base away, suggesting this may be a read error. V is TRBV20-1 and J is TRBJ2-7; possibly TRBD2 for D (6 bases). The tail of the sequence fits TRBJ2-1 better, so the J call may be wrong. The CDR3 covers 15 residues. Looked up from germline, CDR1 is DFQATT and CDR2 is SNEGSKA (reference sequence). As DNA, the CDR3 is TGCAGTGCTCCGGACTGGGCGGGAACTACCTACGAGCAGTTCTTC. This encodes CSAPDWAGTTYEQFF.

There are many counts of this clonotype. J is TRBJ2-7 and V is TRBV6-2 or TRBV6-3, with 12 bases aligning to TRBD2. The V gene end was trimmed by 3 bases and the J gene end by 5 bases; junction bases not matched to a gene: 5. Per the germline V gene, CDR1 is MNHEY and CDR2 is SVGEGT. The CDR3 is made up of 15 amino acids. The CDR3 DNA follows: TGTGCCAGCAGTTATGGACTAGCGGGAAAAAACGAGCAGTACTTC. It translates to CASSYGLAGKNEQYF.

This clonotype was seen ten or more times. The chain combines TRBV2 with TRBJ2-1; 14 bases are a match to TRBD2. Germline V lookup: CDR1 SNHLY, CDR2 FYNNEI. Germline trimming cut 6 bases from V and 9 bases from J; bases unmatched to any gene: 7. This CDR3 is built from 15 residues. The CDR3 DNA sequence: TGTGCCAGCAGGGAGGGGACTAGCGGGAGTCGTGAGCAGTTCTTC. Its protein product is CASREGTSGSREQFF.

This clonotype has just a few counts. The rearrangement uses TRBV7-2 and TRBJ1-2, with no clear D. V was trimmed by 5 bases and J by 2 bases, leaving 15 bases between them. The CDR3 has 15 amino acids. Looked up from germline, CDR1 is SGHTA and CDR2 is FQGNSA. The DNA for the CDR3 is TGTGCCAGCAGCCCCCGATCCATAAGCAACTATGGCTACACCTTC. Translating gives CASSPRSISNYGYTF.

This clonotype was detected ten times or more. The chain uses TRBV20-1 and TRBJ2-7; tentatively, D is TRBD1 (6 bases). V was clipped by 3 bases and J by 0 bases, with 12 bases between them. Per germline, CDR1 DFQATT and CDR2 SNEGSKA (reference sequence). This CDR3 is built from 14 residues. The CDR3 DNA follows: TGCAGTGCTAGCTTCGGACAGAGCTCCTACGAGCAGTACTTC. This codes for CSASFGQSSYEQYF.

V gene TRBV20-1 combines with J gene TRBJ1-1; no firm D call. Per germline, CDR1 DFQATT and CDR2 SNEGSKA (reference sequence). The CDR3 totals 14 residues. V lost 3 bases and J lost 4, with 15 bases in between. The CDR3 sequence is CSASPPGFGTEAFF. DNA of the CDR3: TGCAGTGCTAGCCCGCCCGGGTTTGGCACTGAAGCTTTCTTT.

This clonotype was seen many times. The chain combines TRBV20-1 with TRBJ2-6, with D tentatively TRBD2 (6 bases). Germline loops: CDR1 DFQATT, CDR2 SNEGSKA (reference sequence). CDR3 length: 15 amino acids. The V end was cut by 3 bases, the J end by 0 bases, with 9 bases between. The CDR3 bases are TGCAGTGCTAGTCCCGGGGGCTCTGGGGCCAACGTCCTGACTTTC. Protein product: CSASPGGSGANVLTF.

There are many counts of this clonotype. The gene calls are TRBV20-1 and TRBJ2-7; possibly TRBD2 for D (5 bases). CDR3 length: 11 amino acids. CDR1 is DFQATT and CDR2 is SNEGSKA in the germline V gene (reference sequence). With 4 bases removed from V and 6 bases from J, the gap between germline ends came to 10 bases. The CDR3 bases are TGCAGTGCTATCTGGGCGGGCGAGCAGTACTTC. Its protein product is CSAIWAGEQYF.

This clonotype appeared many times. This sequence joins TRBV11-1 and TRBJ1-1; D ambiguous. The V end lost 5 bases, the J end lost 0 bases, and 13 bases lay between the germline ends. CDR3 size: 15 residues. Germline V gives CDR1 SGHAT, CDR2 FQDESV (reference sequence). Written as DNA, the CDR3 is TGTGCCAGCAGCCACTGGGCGGGCATGAACACTGAAGCTTTCTTT. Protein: CASSHWAGMNTEAFF. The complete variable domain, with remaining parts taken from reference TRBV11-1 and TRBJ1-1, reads EAEVAQSPRYKITEKSQAVAFWCDPISGHATLYWYRQILGQGPELLVQFQDESVVDDSQLPKDRFSAERLKGVDSTLKIQPAELGDSAMYLCASSHWAGMNTEAFFGQGTRLTVV.

Here the CDR3 DNA reads TGTGCCACCAGCAGAGGTAGCGGGCCGACTTCCTACGAGCAGTACTTC. It codes for CATSRGSGPTSYEQYF. The gene calls are TRBV15 and TRBJ2-7; 7 bases agree with TRBD2. This CDR3 comprises 16 residues. Germline values: CDR1 LNHNV, CDR2 YYDKDF (reference sequence). V trimming: 1 base; J trimming: 1 base; junction bases outside the gene matches: 7.

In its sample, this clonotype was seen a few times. The CDR3 sequence is CASSYSNPGELFF. In DNA form, the CDR3 reads TGTGCCAGCAGTTACTCGAATCCCGGGGAGCTGTTTTTT. The chain combines TRBV6-5 with TRBJ2-2; unclear D gene. V shed 0 bases and J shed 6 bases, with 5 bases lying between them. Germline V lookup: CDR1 MNHEY, CDR2 SVGAGI. There are 13 residues in the CDR3.

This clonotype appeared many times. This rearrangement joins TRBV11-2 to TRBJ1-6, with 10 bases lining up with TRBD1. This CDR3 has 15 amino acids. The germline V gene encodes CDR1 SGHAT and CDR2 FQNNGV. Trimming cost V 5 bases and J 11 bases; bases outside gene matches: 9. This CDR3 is CASSTRTGGETPLHF. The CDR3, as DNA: TGTGCCAGCAGCACACGGACAGGGGGGGAAACACCCCTCCACTTT.

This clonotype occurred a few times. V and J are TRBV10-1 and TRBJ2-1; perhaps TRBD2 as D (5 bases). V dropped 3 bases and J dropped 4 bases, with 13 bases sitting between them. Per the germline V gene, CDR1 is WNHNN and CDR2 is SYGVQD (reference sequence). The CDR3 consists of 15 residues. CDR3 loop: CASSDSLGSYNEQFF. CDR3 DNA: TGCGCCAGCAGTGATAGCCTAGGGAGTTACAATGAGCAGTTCTTC.